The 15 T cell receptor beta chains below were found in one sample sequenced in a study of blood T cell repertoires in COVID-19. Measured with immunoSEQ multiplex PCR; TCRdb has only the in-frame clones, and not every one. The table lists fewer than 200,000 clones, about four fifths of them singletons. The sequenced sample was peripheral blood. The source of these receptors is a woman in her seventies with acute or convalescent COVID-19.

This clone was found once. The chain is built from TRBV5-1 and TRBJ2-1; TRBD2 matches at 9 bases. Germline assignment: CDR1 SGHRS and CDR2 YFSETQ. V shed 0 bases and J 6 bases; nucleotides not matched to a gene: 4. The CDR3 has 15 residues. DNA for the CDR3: TGCGCCAGCAGCTTGGGATCTAGCGGGGCCAATGAGCAGTTCTTC. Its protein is CASSLGSSGANEQFF. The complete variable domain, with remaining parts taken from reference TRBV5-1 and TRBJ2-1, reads KAGVTQTPRYLIKTRGQQVTLSCSPISGHRSVSWYQQTPGQGLQFLFEYFSETQRNKGNFPGRFSGRQFSNSRSEMNVSTLELGDSALYLCASSLGSSGANEQFFGPGTRLTVL.

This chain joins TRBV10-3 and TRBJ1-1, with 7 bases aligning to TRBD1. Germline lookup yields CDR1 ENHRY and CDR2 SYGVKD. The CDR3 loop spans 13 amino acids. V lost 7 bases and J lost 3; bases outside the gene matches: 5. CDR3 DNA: TGTGCCATCACTAGGGGGCGGGACACTGAAGCTTTCTTT. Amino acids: CAITRGRDTEAFF.

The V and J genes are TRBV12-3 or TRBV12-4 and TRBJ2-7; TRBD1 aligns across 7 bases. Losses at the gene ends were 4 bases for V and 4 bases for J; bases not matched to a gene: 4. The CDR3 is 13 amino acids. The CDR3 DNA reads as TGTGCCAGCAGTTCCCTACAGGGGTACGAGCAGTACTTC. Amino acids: CASSSLQGYEQYF.

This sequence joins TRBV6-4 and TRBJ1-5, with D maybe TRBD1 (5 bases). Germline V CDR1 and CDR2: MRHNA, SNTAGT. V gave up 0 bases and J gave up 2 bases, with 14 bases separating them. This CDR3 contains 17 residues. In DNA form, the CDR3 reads TGTGCCAGCAGTGACTCTGGAGGGGTGCGCTGCAATCAGCCCCAGCATTTT. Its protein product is CASSDSGGVRCNQPQHF.

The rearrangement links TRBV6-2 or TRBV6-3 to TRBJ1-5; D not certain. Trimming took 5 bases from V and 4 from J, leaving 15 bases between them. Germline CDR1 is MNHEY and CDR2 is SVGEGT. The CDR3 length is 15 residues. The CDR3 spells CASSTQVLGNQPQHF. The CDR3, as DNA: TGTGCCAGCAGTACCCAGGTTTTAGGAAATCAGCCCCAGCATTTT.

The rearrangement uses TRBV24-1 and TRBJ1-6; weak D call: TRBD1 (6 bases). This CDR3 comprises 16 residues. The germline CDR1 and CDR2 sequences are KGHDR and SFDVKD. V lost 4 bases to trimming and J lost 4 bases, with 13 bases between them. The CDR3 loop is CATSDEGEGYNSPLHF. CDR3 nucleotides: TGTGCCACCAGTGACGAGGGGGAGGGGTATAATTCACCCCTCCACTTT.

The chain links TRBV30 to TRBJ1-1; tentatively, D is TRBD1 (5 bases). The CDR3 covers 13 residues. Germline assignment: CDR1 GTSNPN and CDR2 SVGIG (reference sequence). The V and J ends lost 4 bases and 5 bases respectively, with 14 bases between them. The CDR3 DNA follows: TGTGCCTGGACCACCGACGGGGGGACTGAAGCTTTCTTT. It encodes CAWTTDGGTEAFF.

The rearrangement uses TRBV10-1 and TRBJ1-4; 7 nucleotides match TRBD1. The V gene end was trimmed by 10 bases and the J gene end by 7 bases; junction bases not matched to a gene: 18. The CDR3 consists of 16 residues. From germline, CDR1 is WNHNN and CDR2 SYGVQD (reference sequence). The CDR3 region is CANNRDSPRVGEKLFF. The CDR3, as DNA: TGCGCCAACAACCGGGACAGTCCTCGCGTTGGTGAAAAACTGTTTTTT.

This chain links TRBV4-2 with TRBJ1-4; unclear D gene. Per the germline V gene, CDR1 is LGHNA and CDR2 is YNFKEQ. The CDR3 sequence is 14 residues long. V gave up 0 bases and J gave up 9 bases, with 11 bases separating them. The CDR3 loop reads CASSQDSRPQKLFF. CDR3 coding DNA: TGTGCCAGCAGCCAAGATAGCCGACCCCAAAAACTGTTTTTT.

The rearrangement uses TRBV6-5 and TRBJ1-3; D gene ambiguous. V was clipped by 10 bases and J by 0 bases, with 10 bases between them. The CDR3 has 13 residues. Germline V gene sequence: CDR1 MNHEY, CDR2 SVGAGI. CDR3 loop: CATDVSSGNTIYF. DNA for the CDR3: TGTGCCACCGATGTGAGCTCTGGAAACACCATATATTTT.

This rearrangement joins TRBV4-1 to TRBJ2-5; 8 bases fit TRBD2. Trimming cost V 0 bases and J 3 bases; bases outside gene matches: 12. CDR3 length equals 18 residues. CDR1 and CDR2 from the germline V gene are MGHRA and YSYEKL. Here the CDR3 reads CASSQDQVAGWREETQYF. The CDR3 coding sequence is TGCGCCAGCAGCCAAGATCAAGTAGCGGGGTGGAGGGAAGAGACCCAGTACTTC.

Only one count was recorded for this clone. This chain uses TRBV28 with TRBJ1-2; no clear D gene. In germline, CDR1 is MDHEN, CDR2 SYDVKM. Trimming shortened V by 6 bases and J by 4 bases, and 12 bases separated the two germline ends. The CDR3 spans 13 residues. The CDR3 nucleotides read TGTGCCAGCAGCCGTGATAGCATCTATGGCTACACCTTC. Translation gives CASSRDSIYGYTF.

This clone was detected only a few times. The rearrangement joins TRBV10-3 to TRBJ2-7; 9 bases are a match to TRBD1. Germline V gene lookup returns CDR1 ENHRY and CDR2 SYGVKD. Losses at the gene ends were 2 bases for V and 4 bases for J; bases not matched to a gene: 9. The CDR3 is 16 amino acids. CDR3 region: CAISEGTGGHGYEQYF. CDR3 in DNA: TGTGCCATCAGTGAGGGAACAGGGGGCCATGGGTACGAGCAGTACTTC.

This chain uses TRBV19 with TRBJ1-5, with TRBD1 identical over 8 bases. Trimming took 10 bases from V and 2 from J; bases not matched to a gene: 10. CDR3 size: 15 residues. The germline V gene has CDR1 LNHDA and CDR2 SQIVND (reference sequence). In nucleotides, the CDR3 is TGTGCCACCAGAGACAGGGGAGGTGGCAATCAGCCCCAGCATTTT. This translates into CATRDRGGGNQPQHF.

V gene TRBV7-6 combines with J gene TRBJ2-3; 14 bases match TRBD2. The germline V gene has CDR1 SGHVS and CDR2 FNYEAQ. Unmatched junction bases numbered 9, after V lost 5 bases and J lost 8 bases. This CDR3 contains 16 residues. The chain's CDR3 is CASSPTSGGAPLTQYF. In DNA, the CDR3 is TGTGCCAGCAGCCCGACTAGCGGGGGGGCGCCGCTTACGCAGTATTTT.